Ten or more counts support the clone carrying this TCR beta chain. Its antigen is not known. TCRbeta library preparation incorporated unique molecular identifiers. MiXCR, run by TCRdb on the PCR reads, gives a single entry per CDR3 protein. This sample has 200,000 to 250,000 distinct CDR3 sequences; about 11% occur once, and the top ten carry approximately 30%. V was shortened by 6 bases and J by 0 bases, with 8 bases between the two germline ends. The CDR3 extends over 13 amino acids. CDR1 is SGHTA, CDR2 FQGNSA, per germline. This sample is part of a study of T-cell reconstitution after alpha-beta-depleted transplantation in children. General study points: There were some patients whose high TCRbeta diversity at day 60 came from surviving recipient T cells and thymic progenitors.

The origin of this receptor is a child less than two years old with acute myeloid leukemia, due to receive a stem cell transplant. Sequencing was performed on PBMCs, taken before TCRalphabeta/CD19-depleted stem cell transplant. The chain carries TRBV7-2 and TRBJ1-2; D may be TRBD1 (5 bases). The DNA of the CDR3 is TGTGCCAGCAGACTGACAGCTAACTATGGCTACACCTTC. This translates into CASRLTANYGYTF. Full variable domain (missing parts from reference TRBV7-2 and TRBJ1-2): GAGVSQSPSNKVTEKGKDVELRCDPISGHTALYWYRQSLGQGLEFLIYFQGNSAPDKSGLPSDRFSAERTGGSVSTLTIQRTQQEDSAVYLCASRLTANYGYTFGSGTRLTVV.